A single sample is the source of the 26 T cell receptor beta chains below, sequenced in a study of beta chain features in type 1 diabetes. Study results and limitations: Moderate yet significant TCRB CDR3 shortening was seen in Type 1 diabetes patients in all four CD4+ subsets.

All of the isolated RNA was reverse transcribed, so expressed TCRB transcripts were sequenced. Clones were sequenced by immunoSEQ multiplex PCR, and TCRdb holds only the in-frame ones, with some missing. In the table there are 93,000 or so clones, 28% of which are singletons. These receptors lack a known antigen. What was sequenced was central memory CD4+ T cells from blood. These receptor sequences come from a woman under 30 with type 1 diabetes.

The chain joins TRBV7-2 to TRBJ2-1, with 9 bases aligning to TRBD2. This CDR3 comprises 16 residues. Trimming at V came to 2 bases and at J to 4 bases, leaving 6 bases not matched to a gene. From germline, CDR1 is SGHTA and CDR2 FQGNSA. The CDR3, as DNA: TGTGCCAGCAGCTTAAGTCTAGCGGGAAAGTACAATGAGCAGTTCTTC. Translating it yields CASSLSLAGKYNEQFF.

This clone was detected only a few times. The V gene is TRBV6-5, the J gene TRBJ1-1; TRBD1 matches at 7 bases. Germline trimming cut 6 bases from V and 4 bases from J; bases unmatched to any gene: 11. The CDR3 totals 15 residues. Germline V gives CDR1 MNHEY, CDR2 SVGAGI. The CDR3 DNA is TGTGCCAGCAGACCACGGACAGGCGCGGTCACTGAAGCTTTCTTT. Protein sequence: CASRPRTGAVTEAFF.

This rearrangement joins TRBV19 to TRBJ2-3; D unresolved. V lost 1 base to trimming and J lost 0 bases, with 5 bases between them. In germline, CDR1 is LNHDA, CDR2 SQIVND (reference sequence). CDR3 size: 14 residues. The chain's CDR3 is CASSIAVSTDTQYF. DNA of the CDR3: TGTGCCAGTAGTATAGCGGTTAGCACAGATACGCAGTATTTT.

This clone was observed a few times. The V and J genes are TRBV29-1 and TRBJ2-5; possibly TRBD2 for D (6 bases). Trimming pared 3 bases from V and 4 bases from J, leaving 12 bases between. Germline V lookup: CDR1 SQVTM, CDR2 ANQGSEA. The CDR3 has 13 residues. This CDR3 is CSVEQGSGETQYF. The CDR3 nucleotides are TGCAGCGTTGAGCAGGGTAGCGGAGAGACCCAGTACTTC.

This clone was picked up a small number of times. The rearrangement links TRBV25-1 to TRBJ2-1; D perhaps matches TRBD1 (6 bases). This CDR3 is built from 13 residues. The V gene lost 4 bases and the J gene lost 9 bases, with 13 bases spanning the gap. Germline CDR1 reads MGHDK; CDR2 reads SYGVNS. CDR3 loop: CASSGQGKGEQFF. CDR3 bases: TGTGCCAGCAGTGGCCAGGGGAAGGGTGAGCAGTTCTTC.

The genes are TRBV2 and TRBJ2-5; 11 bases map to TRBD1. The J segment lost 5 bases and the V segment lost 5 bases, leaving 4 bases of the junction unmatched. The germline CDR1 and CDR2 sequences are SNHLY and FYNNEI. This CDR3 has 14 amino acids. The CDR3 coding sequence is TGTGCCAGCAGTCGCGGGACAGGGGGGGAGACCCAGTACTTC. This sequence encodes CASSRGTGGETQYF.

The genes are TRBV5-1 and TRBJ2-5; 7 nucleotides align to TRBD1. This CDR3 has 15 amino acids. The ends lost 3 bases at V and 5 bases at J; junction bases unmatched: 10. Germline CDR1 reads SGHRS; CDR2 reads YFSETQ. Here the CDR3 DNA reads TGCGCCAGCAGCTCCCGACAGGGCGTCGGGGAGACCCAGTACTTC. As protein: CASSSRQGVGETQYF.

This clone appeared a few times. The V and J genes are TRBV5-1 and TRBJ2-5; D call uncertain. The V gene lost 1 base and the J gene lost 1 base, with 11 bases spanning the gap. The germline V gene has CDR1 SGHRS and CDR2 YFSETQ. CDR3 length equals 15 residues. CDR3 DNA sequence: TGCGCCAGCAGCTTGTCTTTACTCCTCCAAGAGACCCAGTACTTC. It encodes CASSLSLLLQETQYF.

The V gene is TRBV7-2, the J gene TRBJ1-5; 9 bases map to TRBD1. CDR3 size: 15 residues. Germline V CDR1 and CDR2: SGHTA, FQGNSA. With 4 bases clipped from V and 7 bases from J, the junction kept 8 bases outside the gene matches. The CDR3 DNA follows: TGTGCCAGCAGCTGGGGGGGACAGGGCGGGCAGCCCCAGCATTTT. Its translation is CASSWGGQGGQPQHF. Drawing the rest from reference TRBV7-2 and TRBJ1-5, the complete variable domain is GAGVSQSPSNKVTEKGKDVELRCDPISGHTALYWYRQSLGQGLEFLIYFQGNSAPDKSGLPSDRFSAERTGGSVSTLTIQRTQQEDSAVYLCASSWGGQGGQPQHFGDGTRLSIL.

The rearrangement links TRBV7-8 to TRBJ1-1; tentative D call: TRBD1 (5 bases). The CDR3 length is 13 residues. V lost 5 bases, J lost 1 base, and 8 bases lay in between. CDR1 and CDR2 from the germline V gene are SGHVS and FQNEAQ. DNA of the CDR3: TGTGCCAGCAGCCGCGACAGGAACACTGAAGCTTTCTTT. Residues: CASSRDRNTEAFF. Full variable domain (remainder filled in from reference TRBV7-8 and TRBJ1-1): GAGVSQSPRYKVAKRGQDVALRCDPISGHVSLFWYQQALGQGPEFLTYFQNEAQLDKSGLPSDRFFAERPEGSVSTLKIQRTQQEDSAVYLCASSRDRNTEAFFGQGTRLTVV.

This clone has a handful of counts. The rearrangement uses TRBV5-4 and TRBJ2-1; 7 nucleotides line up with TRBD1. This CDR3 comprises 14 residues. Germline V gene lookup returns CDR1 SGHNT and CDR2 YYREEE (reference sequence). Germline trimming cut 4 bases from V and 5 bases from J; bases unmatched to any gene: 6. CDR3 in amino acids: CASSARDSHNEQFF. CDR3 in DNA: TGTGCCAGCAGCGCCCGGGACAGCCACAATGAGCAGTTCTTC.

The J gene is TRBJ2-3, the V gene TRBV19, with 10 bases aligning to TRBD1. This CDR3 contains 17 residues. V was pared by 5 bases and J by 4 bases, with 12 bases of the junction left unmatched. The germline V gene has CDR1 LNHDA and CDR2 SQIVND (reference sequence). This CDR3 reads CASSPGPGQGQADTQYF. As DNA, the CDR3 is TGTGCCAGTAGTCCCGGACCGGGACAGGGGCAGGCAGATACGCAGTATTTT.

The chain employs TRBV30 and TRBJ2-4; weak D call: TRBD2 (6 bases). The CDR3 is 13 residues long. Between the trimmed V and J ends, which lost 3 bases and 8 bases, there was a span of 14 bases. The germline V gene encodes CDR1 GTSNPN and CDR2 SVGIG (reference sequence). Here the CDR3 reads CAWSSGLMDIQYF. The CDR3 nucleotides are TGTGCCTGGAGCTCGGGACTCATGGACATTCAGTACTTC.

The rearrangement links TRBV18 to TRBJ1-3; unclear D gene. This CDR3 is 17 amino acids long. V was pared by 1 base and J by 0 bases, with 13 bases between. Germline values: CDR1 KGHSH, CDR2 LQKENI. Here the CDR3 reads CASSPRSADGSGNTIYF. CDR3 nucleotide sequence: TGTGCCAGCTCACCACGGTCCGCGGATGGCTCTGGAAACACCATATATTTT.

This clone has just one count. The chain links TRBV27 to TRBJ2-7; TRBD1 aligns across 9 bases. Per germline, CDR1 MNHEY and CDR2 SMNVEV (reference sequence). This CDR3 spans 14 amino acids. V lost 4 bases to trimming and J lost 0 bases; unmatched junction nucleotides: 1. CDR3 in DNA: TGTGCCAGCAGTTGGACAGGGGCCTCCTACGAGCAGTACTTC. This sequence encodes CASSWTGASYEQYF.

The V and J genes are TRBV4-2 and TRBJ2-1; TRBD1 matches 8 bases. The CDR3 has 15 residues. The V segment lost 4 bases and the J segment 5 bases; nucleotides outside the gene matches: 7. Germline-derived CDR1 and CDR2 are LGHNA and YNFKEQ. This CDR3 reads CASSLGQGADNEQFF. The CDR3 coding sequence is TGTGCCAGCAGCCTGGGCCAGGGGGCCGACAATGAGCAGTTCTTC.

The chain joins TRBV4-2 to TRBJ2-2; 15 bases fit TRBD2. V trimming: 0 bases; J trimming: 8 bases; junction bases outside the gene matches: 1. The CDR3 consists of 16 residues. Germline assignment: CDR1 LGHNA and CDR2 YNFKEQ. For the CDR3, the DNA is TGTGCCAGCAGCCAAGATGGGACTAGCGGGAGGGGGGAGCTGTTTTTT. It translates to CASSQDGTSGRGELFF.

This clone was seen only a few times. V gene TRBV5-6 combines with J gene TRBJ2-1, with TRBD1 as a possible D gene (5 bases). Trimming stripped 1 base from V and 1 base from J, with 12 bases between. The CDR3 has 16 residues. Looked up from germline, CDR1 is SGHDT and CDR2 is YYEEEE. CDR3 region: CASSLFLGVSYNEQFF. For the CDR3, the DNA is TGTGCCAGCAGCTTGTTTCTAGGGGTGTCCTACAATGAGCAGTTCTTC.

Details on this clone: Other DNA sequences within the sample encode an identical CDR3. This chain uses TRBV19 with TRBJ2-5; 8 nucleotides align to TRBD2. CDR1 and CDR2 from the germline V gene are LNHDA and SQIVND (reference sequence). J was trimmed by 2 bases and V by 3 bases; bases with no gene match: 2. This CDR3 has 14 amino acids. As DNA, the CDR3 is TGTGCCAGTAGTATCGGGACTAGACAAGAGACCCAGTACTTC. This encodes CASSIGTRQETQYF.

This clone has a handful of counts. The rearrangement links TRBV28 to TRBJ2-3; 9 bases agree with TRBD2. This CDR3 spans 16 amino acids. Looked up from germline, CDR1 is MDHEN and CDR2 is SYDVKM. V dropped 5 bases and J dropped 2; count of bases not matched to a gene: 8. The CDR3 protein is CASSPHSGSYTDTQYF. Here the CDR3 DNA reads TGTGCCAGCAGTCCACATAGCGGGAGCTACACAGATACGCAGTATTTT.

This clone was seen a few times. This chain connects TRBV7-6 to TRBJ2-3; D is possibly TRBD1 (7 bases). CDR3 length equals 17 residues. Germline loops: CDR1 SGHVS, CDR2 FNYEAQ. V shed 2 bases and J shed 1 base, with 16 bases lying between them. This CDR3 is CASSLKNVRGGTDTQYF. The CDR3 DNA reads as TGTGCCAGCAGCTTAAAGAACGTCAGGGGGGGCACAGATACGCAGTATTTT.

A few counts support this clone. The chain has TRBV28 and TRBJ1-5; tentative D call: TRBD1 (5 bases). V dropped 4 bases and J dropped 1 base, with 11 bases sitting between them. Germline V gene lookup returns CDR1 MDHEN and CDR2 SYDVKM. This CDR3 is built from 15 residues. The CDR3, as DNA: TGTGCCAGCAGTTCGCCCCAGGGAAGCAATCAGCCCCAGCATTTT. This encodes CASSSPQGSNQPQHF.

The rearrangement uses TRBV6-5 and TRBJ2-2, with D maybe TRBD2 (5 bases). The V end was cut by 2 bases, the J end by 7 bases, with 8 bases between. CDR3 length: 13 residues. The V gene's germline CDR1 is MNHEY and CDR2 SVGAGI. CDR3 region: CASSYNEGGELFF. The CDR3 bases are TGTGCCAGCAGTTACAACGAGGGCGGGGAGCTGTTTTTT.

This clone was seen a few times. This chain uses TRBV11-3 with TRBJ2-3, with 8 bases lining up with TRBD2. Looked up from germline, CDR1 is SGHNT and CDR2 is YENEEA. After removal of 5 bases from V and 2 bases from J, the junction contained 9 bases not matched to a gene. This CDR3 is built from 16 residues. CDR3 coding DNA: TGTGCCAGCAGCGAACTAGCGGATTGGGCCACAGATACGCAGTATTTT. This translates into CASSELADWATDTQYF.

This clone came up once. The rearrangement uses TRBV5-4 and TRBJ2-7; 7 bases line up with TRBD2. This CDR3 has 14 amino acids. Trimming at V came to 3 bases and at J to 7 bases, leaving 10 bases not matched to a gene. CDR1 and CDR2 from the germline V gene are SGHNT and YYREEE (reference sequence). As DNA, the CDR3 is TGTGCCAGCAGCTCCGTGGGTGGGAGGGGAGAGCAGTACTTC. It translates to CASSSVGGRGEQYF. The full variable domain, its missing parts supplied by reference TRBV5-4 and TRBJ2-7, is ETGVTQSPTHLIKTRGQQVTLRCSSQSGHNTVSWYQQALGQGPQFIFQYYREEENGRGNFPPRFSGLQFPNYSSELNVNALELDDSALYLCASSSVGGRGEQYFGPGTRLTVT.

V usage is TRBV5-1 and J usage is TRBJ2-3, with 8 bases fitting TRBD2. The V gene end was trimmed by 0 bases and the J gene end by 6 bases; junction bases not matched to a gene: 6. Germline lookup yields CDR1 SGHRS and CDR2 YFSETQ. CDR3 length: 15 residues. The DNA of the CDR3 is TGCGCCAGCAGCTTGGACGCGGGGGGCCGCGATACGCAGTATTTT. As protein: CASSLDAGGRDTQYF.